Listed below are T cell receptor beta chains from one sample, sequenced in a study of T cells after yellow fever vaccination. Each CDR3 protein gets one entry after TCRdb re-called the 5' RACE reads with MiXCR. In the table there are some 500,000 distinct CDR3 sequences, approximately 13% of which are singletons. The specimen was PBMCs, collected on the day of the yellow fever booster vaccination. The receptors were sampled from a man aged 25 to 40 who received the YFV17D yellow fever vaccine. CDR3s include the opening cysteine and the closing phenylalanine or tryptophan. The D gene is left open where the match is weak. Clone size appears in some rows only: once, few, many, or a class for an expanded clone.

>few|.|TRBV10-3|TRBJ1-5
CAISVGGRQPQHF
TGTGCCATCAGTGTCGGGGGACGGCAGCCCCAGCATTTT
>.|.|TRBV6-2/TRBV6-3|TRBJ2-3
CASTDPPDTQYF
TGTGCCAGCACCGACCCCCCAGATACGCAGTATTTT
>.|.|TRBV4-3|TRBJ2-6
CASSQSSLSGANVLTF
TGCGCCAGCAGCCAATCTTCTCTCTCTGGGGCCAACGTCCTGACTTTC
>.|TRBD2|TRBV9|TRBJ2-5
CASSASGRVEETQYF
TGTGCCAGCAGTGCTAGCGGGAGAGTGGAAGAGACCCAGTACTTC
>few|TRBD2|TRBV12-3/TRBV12-4|TRBJ2-1
CASRTSGRHNEQFF
TGTGCCAGCAGAACTAGCGGGAGGCACAATGAGCAGTTCTTC
>many|.|TRBV25-1|TRBJ2-7
CASSESYEQYF
TGTGCCAGCAGTGAATCCTACGAGCAGTACTTC
>few|.|TRBV6-2/TRBV6-3|TRBJ2-1
CASSTSTEPQFF
.
>.|TRBD1|TRBV7-2|TRBJ1-6
CASRDRGTVNSPLHF
TGTGCCAGCAGAGACCGCGGGACAGTCAATTCACCCCTCCACTTT
>.|.|TRBV7-2|TRBJ2-1
CASERFNEQFF
TGTGCCAGCGAGCGCTTTAATGAGCAGTTCTTC
>.|.|TRBV18|TRBJ1-1
CASSPQGPSGAFF
TGTGCCAGCTCACCACAGGGTCCATCGGGGGCTTTCTTT
>few|TRBD2|TRBV20-1|TRBJ2-7
CSARDGGGTSHEQYF
TGCAGTGCTAGGGACGGGGGAGGGACCAGTCACGAGCAGTACTTC
>many|TRBD1|TRBV12-3/TRBV12-4|TRBJ2-7
CASSPGTGSSYEQYF
TGTGCCAGCAGTCCAGGGACAGGGAGCTCCTACGAGCAGTACTTC
>.|.|TRBV5-1|TRBJ2-3
CASSFVFARADTQYF
TGCGCCAGCAGCTTTGTTTTTGCGCGGGCAGATACGCAGTATTTT
>many|.|TRBV5-1|TRBJ2-1
CASSLERSSYNEQFF
TGTGCCAGCAGCCTGGAACGGAGCTCCTACAATGAGCAGTTCTTC
>few|TRBD1|TRBV20-1|TRBJ2-5
CSARDPRGPETQYF
TGCAGTGCTAGAGACCCAAGGGGGCCAGAGACCCAGTACTTC
>.|TRBD1|TRBV7-2|TRBJ2-2
CASVWTGRNTGELFF
TGTGCCAGCGTTTGGACAGGGCGTAACACCGGGGAGCTGTTTTTT
>.|.|TRBV29-1|TRBJ2-1
CSVEGSLKLSYNEQFF
TGCAGCGTTGAGGGCAGCCTGAAACTATCCTACAATGAGCAGTTCTTC
>few|.|TRBV20-1|TRBJ2-2
CSAVRPESTGELFF
TGCAGTGCCGTACGGCCGGAAAGCACCGGGGAGCTGTTTTTT
>many|.|TRBV9|TRBJ2-1
CASSPDPSSYNEQFF
TGCGCCAGCAGCCCGGACCCCAGCTCCTACAATGAGCAGTTCTTC
>.|TRBD2|TRBV9|TRBJ2-3
CASSVASSGTSGRSDTQYF
TGTGCCAGCAGCGTAGCAAGCTCCGGGACTAGCGGGAGATCAGATACGCAGTATTTT
>.|TRBD2|TRBV20-1|TRBJ2-5
CSARGLGGRGETQYF
TGCAGTGCTAGAGGTCTTGGCGGGAGAGGAGAGACCCAGTACTTC